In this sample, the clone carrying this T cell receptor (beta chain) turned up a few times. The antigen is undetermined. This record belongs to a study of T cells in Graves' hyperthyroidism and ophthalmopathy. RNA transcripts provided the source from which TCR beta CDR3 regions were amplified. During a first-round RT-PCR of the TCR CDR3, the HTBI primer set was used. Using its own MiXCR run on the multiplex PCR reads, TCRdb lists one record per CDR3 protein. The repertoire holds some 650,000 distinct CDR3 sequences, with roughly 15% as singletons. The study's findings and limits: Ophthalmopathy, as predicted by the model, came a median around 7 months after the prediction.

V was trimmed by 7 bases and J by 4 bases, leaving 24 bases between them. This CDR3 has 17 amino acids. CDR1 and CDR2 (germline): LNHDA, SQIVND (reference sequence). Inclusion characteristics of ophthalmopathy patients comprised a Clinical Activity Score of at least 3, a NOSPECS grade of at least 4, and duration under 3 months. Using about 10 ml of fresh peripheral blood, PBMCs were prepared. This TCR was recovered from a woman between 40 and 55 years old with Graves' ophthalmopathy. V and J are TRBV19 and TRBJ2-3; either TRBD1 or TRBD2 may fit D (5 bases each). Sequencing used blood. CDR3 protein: CASMDGGSGGAADTQYF. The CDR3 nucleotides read TGTGCCAGTATGGATGGGGGATCCGGTGGTGCAGCAGATACGCAGTATTTT.